This passage covers 13 T cell receptor beta chains from one sample sequenced in a study of shared clonotypes between healthy human individuals. TCRdb keeps only in-frame clones here, not all; method: immunoSEQ multiplex PCR. The profile shows 1.5 million to 2.5 million clones, roughly 94% of them singletons. The naive CD8 subset, CD45RO-negative cells positively selected for CCR7, excluded terminally differentiated effector memory CD45RA+ cells. The material sequenced was naive CD8+ T cells sorted from blood. These receptors all stem from a young man in good health.

V usage is TRBV2 and J usage is TRBJ2-2; D assignment may be TRBD1 or TRBD2 (5 bases each). Deletions cut 10 bases from V and 1 base from J, with 19 bases between. The CDR3 has 16 amino acids. Germline V lookup: CDR1 SNHLY, CDR2 FYNNEI. The CDR3 is CATFPLGTKNTGELFF. CDR3 DNA sequence: TGTGCCACCTTTCCGCTTGGGACCAAGAACACCGGGGAGCTGTTTTTT.

The J gene is TRBJ2-7, the V gene TRBV5-4; D is unresolved. The CDR3 loop spans 11 amino acids. Trimming removed 5 bases at V and 2 bases at J, with 5 bases between. CDR1 is SGHNT, CDR2 YYREEE, per germline (reference sequence). CDR3 protein: CASSDTYEQYF. CDR3 DNA sequence: TGTGCCAGCAGTGATACCTACGAGCAGTACTTC.

The chain recombines TRBV7-9 with TRBJ2-3; a possible D gene is TRBD1 (6 bases). CDR1 SEHNR and CDR2 FQNEAQ come from the germline V gene (reference sequence). The CDR3 extends over 17 amino acids. The V end was cut by 5 bases, the J end by 4 bases, with 22 bases between. The CDR3 DNA is TGTGCCAGCAGCCGGGCAGGGGAAGGGCCTAACGCAGATACGCAGTATTTT. Amino acids: CASSRAGEGPNADTQYF.

J is TRBJ1-5 and V is TRBV4-1; TRBD1 matches 7 bases. Germline V CDR1 and CDR2: MGHRA, YSYEKL. V gave up 5 bases and J gave up 6 bases; unmatched junction bases: 7. There are 14 residues in the CDR3. CDR3 DNA sequence: TGCGCCAGCAGCATTGACAGGGTCGGTCAGCCCCAGCATTTT. Translation: CASSIDRVGQPQHF.

The chain recombines TRBV28 with TRBJ2-1; no reliable D call. V shed 10 bases and J shed 6 bases, with 10 bases lying between them. Germline CDR1 and CDR2: MDHEN and SYDVKM. The CDR3 is 11 amino acids. The CDR3 here is CATHPGNEQFF. In DNA form, the CDR3 reads TGTGCCACCCACCCGGGCAATGAGCAGTTCTTC.

The V call is TRBV28, the J call TRBJ2-2; 7 bases line up with TRBD2. The CDR3 totals 15 residues. J lost 4 bases, V lost 2 bases, and 4 bases had no gene match. Germline V lookup: CDR1 MDHEN, CDR2 SYDVKM. CDR3 DNA sequence: TGTGCCAGCAGTTTAACCCCGGGAGGCACCGGGGAGCTGTTTTTT. As protein: CASSLTPGGTGELFF. The full variable domain, rest sourced from reference TRBV28 and TRBJ2-2, is DVKVTQSSRYLVKRTGEKVFLECVQDMDHENMFWYRQDPGLGLRLIYFSYDVKMKEKGDIPEGYSVSREKKERFSLILESASTNQTSMYLCASSLTPGGTGELFFGEGSRLTVL.

V usage is TRBV9 and J usage is TRBJ1-3; D may be TRBD1 (5 bases). The CDR3 is made up of 11 amino acids. Germline V gene sequence: CDR1 SGDLS, CDR2 YYNGEE. Trimming cost V 4 bases and J 10 bases, with 9 bases left between them. The CDR3 loop reads CASSSGGTIYF. The DNA of the CDR3 is TGTGCCAGCAGCTCGGGGGGGACCATATATTTT. The full variable domain, its missing parts supplied by reference TRBV9 and TRBJ1-3, is DSGVTQTPKHLITATGQRVTLRCSPRSGDLSVYWYQQSLDQGLQFLIQYYNGEERAKGNILERFSAQQFPDLHSELNLSSLELGDSALYFCASSSGGTIYFGEGSWLTVV.

This sequence joins TRBV5-4 and TRBJ2-7; tentatively, D is TRBD2 (5 bases). Looked up from germline, CDR1 is SGHNT and CDR2 is YYREEE (reference sequence). The ends were cut back, 3 bases at V and 5 bases at J, with 18 bases in the middle. There are 15 residues in the CDR3. CDR3 nucleotide sequence: TGTGCCAGCAGCTCAGGAACGGAGGAAAGGAACGAGCAGTACTTC. This encodes CASSSGTEERNEQYF.

The chain uses TRBV11-2 and TRBJ2-3; tentative D call: TRBD2 (7 bases). The germline V gene encodes CDR1 SGHAT and CDR2 FQNNGV. V was shortened by 1 base and J by 7 bases, with 12 bases between the two germline ends. The CDR3 contains 14 residues. The CDR3 DNA is TGTGCCAGCAGCTTAGGGGCGGGGGCGTATACGCAGTATTTT. It translates to CASSLGAGAYTQYF.

The chain is built from TRBV6-5 and TRBJ1-1; 9 bases fit TRBD1. The germline V gene encodes CDR1 MNHEY and CDR2 SVGAGI. The CDR3 loop spans 16 amino acids. V gave up 0 bases and J gave up 0 bases; unmatched junction bases: 2. Here the CDR3 DNA reads TGTGCCAGCAGTTACTCGGGGACAGGGATGAACACTGAAGCTTTCTTT. It codes for CASSYSGTGMNTEAFF.

V and J are TRBV28 and TRBJ2-5; D may be TRBD2 (6 bases). With 2 bases removed from V and 3 bases from J, the gap between germline ends came to 10 bases. This CDR3 contains 14 residues. Germline V gene data show CDR1 as MDHEN and CDR2 as SYDVKM. The DNA of the CDR3 is TGTGCCAGCAGTTTAAGGGACTTTAAAGAGACCCAGTACTTC. Protein sequence: CASSLRDFKETQYF.

This sequence joins TRBV28 and TRBJ2-2; 15 bases agree with TRBD2. The junction had 10 bases not matched to a gene; V was cut back by 5 bases and J by 6 bases. CDR1 and CDR2 (germline): MDHEN, SYDVKM. This CDR3 comprises 18 residues. The CDR3 loop reads CASSAWTSGGAVAGELFF. CDR3 bases: TGTGCCAGCAGTGCTTGGACTAGCGGGGGGGCCGTAGCCGGGGAGCTGTTTTTT.

This chain connects TRBV2 to TRBJ2-1; perhaps TRBD2 as D (6 bases). V was cut by 4 bases and J by 7 bases, with 11 bases left in between. Germline assignment: CDR1 SNHLY and CDR2 FYNNEI. The length of the CDR3 is 13 residues. As DNA, the CDR3 is TGTGCCAGCAGTGTGGAGGGCTGGAATGAGCAGTTCTTC. As protein: CASSVEGWNEQFF.